These 32 T cell receptor beta chains came from one sample sequenced in a study of shared clonotypes between healthy human individuals. The method was immunoSEQ multiplex PCR; TCRdb's version includes in-frame clones alone and lacks a portion of them. The sample gives 550,000 to 700,000 clones, around four fifths of which show up once; 1.5% to 2% is in the top ten. The sequencing input was memory CD4+ T cells sorted from blood. As to subset: CD45RA-negative fraction. These receptors were obtained from a woman in her 30s in good health.

As for this clone: Given a far larger clone just one base away, this is likely a sequencing read error. The chain has TRBV5-1 and TRBJ1-3; 9 bases align to TRBD1. This CDR3 spans 15 amino acids. V was pared by 0 bases and J by 6 bases, with 4 bases of the junction left unmatched. The germline gives CDR1 SGHRS, CDR2 YFSETQ. The CDR3 DNA is TGCGCCAGCAGCTTGGGGGACAGGGACGCAAACACCATATATTTT. Translating gives CASSLGDRDANTIYF.

This sequence joins TRBV7-8 and TRBJ1-2; a weak D match, TRBD1 (6 bases). CDR1 and CDR2 (germline): SGHVS, FQNEAQ. The CDR3 contains 16 residues. Trimming left V 3 bases short and J 5 bases short, with 19 bases between. The CDR3 is CASSLWGQGSVYGYTF. CDR3 in DNA: TGTGCCAGCAGCTTGTGGGGCCAGGGGTCGGTTTATGGCTACACCTTC. The entire variable domain, with the rest obtained from reference TRBV7-8 and TRBJ1-2, is as follows: GAGVSQSPRYKVAKRGQDVALRCDPISGHVSLFWYQQALGQGPEFLTYFQNEAQLDKSGLPSDRFFAERPEGSVSTLKIQRTQQEDSAVYLCASSLWGQGSVYGYTFGSGTRLTVV.

There are a few counts of this clone. The chain uses TRBV25-1 and TRBJ2-5; 12 bases map to TRBD2. Germline CDR1 and CDR2: MGHDK and SYGVNS. V lost 3 bases, J lost 5 bases, and 10 bases stayed unmatched. This CDR3 has 17 residues. This CDR3 reads CASSEGASGRESETQYF. DNA of the CDR3: TGTGCCAGCAGTGAGGGGGCTAGCGGGAGGGAGAGTGAGACCCAGTACTTC.

The chain couples TRBV5-1 to TRBJ2-7, with unresolved D. The CDR3 totals 13 residues. V shed 1 base and J shed 4 bases, with 9 bases lying between them. Per germline, CDR1 SGHRS and CDR2 YFSETQ. Here the CDR3 DNA reads TGCGCCAGCAGCTTGCAACTGAGTTACGAGCAGTACTTC. Protein: CASSLQLSYEQYF.

This chain links TRBV6-5 with TRBJ2-1, with 7 bases aligning to TRBD1. The CDR3 runs to 15 residues. V trimming: 3 bases; J trimming: 4 bases; junction bases outside the gene matches: 6. Germline V gene sequence: CDR1 MNHEY, CDR2 SVGAGI. The CDR3 DNA sequence: TGTGCCAGCAGTTATCCGGGACAGAGTTACAATGAGCAGTTCTTC. Its protein is CASSYPGQSYNEQFF.

The V gene is TRBV25-1, the J gene TRBJ2-1, with D possibly matching TRBD1 (6 bases). V lost 1 base, J lost 5 bases, and 12 bases lay in between. CDR1 MGHDK and CDR2 SYGVNS come from the germline V gene. The CDR3 is made up of 15 amino acids. The CDR3 here is CASSESDSSHNEQFF. Written as DNA, the CDR3 is TGTGCCAGCAGTGAATCGGACAGTTCTCACAATGAGCAGTTCTTC.

The chain carries TRBV7-3 and TRBJ1-1; D is undetermined. The germline gives CDR1 SGHTA, CDR2 FQGTGA. Deletions cut 4 bases from V and 0 bases from J, with 18 bases between. The CDR3 has 17 amino acids. CDR3 DNA: TGTGCCAGCAGCTCCACGGCTATACAGACGCTGAACACTGAAGCTTTCTTT. This gives the protein CASSSTAIQTLNTEAFF.

The chain links TRBV11-2 to TRBJ2-1, with TRBD2 identical over 9 bases. Germline V gives CDR1 SGHAT, CDR2 FQNNGV. V lost 6 bases, J lost 4 bases, and 10 bases stayed unmatched. The CDR3 covers 16 residues. The CDR3 protein is CASSPGTSSIYNEQFF. CDR3 coding DNA: TGTGCCAGCAGTCCCGGGACTAGCTCCATTTACAATGAGCAGTTCTTC.

This chain joins TRBV19 and TRBJ2-6, with D hard to call. The CDR3 contains 14 residues. V was pared by 5 bases and J by 2 bases, with 7 bases between. Germline CDR1 and CDR2: LNHDA and SQIVND (reference sequence). Written as DNA, the CDR3 is TGTGCCAGTAGTTTCCTCGCTGGGGCCAACGTCCTGACTTTC. It is translated as CASSFLAGANVLTF.

This clone has a handful of counts. The V and J genes are TRBV10-3 and TRBJ2-5; 11 bases line up with TRBD2. The CDR3 length is 15 residues. V was pared by 6 bases and J by 4 bases, with 7 bases of the junction left unmatched. CDR1 is ENHRY and CDR2 is SYGVKD in the germline V gene. CDR3 loop: CAIRTSSGRPETQYF. The CDR3 nucleotides are TGTGCCATCAGGACGTCTAGCGGGAGGCCAGAGACCCAGTACTTC.

At least ten counts were recorded for this clone. V is TRBV5-4 and J is TRBJ1-1; D is unresolved. Germline values: CDR1 SGHNT, CDR2 YYREEE (reference sequence). The CDR3 consists of 13 residues. V lost 4 bases, J lost 0 bases, and 7 bases lay in between. The CDR3 sequence is CASSLTVNTEAFF. The CDR3 bases are TGTGCCAGCAGCCTAACAGTGAACACTGAAGCTTTCTTT. Variable domain in full (rest from reference TRBV5-4 and TRBJ1-1): ETGVTQSPTHLIKTRGQQVTLRCSSQSGHNTVSWYQQALGQGPQFIFQYYREEENGRGNFPPRFSGLQFPNYSSELNVNALELDDSALYLCASSLTVNTEAFFGQGTRLTVV.

This clone was detected many times. The chain uses TRBV25-1 and TRBJ2-5; TRBD1 aligns across 12 bases. After removal of 6 bases from V and 4 bases from J, the junction contained 6 bases not matched to a gene. This CDR3 is 15 amino acids long. The germline gives CDR1 MGHDK, CDR2 SYGVNS. In DNA, the CDR3 is TGTGCCAGCAGCAAAGGGACAGGGGGCGGAGAGACCCAGTACTTC. Protein sequence: CASSKGTGGGETQYF.

V and J are TRBV11-2 and TRBJ2-3; D is undetermined. This CDR3 spans 16 amino acids. The V end was cut by 5 bases, the J end by 0 bases, with 15 bases between. Germline CDR1 and CDR2: SGHAT and FQNNGV. The CDR3 is CASSPGSRKSTDTQYF. CDR3 in DNA: TGTGCCAGCAGCCCCGGATCGCGAAAAAGCACAGATACGCAGTATTTT.

This sequence joins TRBV19 and TRBJ1-4, with 7 bases identical to TRBD1. Germline CDR1 LNHDA, CDR2 SQIVND (reference sequence). V lost 5 bases to trimming and J lost 6 bases; unmatched junction nucleotides: 6. CDR3 size: 14 residues. Here the CDR3 DNA reads TGTGCCAGTAGTGCCGACAGGGACCATGAAAAACTGTTTTTT. This sequence encodes CASSADRDHEKLFF. The whole variable domain, filled in from reference TRBV19 and TRBJ1-4, reads DGGITQSPKYLFRKEGQNVTLSCEQNLNHDAMYWYRQDPGQGLRLIYYSQIVNDFQKGDIAEGYSVSREKKESFPLTVTSAQKNPTAFYLCASSADRDHEKLFFGSGTQLSVL.

This chain uses TRBV2 with TRBJ2-1; D not certain. The germline V and J ends were trimmed by 6 bases and 9 bases, with 9 bases remaining between them. The CDR3 has 11 amino acids. CDR1 is SNHLY and CDR2 is FYNNEI in the germline V gene. CDR3 in DNA: TGTGCCAGCAGACCGTTCAGTGAGCAGTTCTTC. Encoded protein: CASRPFSEQFF.

The V gene is TRBV7-9, the J gene TRBJ2-1; D gene ambiguous. Germline loops: CDR1 SEHNR, CDR2 FQNEAQ (reference sequence). Trimming pared 4 bases from V and 7 bases from J, leaving 17 bases between. The CDR3 covers 15 residues. The DNA for the CDR3 is TGTGCCAGCAGCTCAGATCTTGCGACGATAAATGAGCAGTTCTTC. It translates to CASSSDLATINEQFF.

CDR3 sequence (DNA): TGTGCCAGCAGTTTACTTCGGGAGATCTATGGCTACACCTTC. This gives the protein CASSLLREIYGYTF. The J gene is TRBJ1-2, the V gene TRBV28; D call uncertain. The germline CDR1 and CDR2 sequences are MDHEN and SYDVKM. The ends were cut back, 2 bases at V and 4 bases at J, with 11 bases in the middle. The CDR3 loop spans 14 amino acids.

This chain uses TRBV2 with TRBJ2-7; D call uncertain. CDR3 length: 15 amino acids. V lost 6 bases and J 2 bases, leaving 17 bases between the germline ends. Per the germline V gene, CDR1 is SNHLY and CDR2 is FYNNEI. The CDR3 region has the DNA TGTGCCAGCAGGGTAGCCTACGGACCTACCTACGAGCAGTACTTC. It is translated as CASRVAYGPTYEQYF.

This clone was seen more than once but under ten times. The CDR3, as DNA: TGTGCCAGCAGTCCACGGTGGAGCGGGGCAAACAATGAGCAGTTCTTC. The encoded protein is CASSPRWSGANNEQFF. The chain uses TRBV28 and TRBJ2-1; TRBD2 matches at 7 bases. The CDR3 covers 16 residues. V shed 5 bases and J 5 bases; nucleotides not matched to a gene: 12. The germline CDR1 and CDR2 sequences are MDHEN and SYDVKM.

The chain employs TRBV4-2 and TRBJ1-5; D is unresolved. The CDR3 extends over 14 amino acids. The germline V gene has CDR1 LGHNA and CDR2 YNFKEQ. The ends were cut back, 0 bases at V and 7 bases at J, with 10 bases in the middle. The CDR3 spells CASSQDRLSQPQHF. CDR3 nucleotides: TGTGCCAGCAGCCAAGATCGCTTAAGCCAGCCCCAGCATTTT.

This clone came up a few times. This rearrangement joins TRBV11-2 to TRBJ2-1; weak D call: TRBD2 (6 bases). V lost 5 bases and J lost 4, with 15 bases in between. The CDR3 covers 15 residues. Germline-derived CDR1 and CDR2 are SGHAT and FQNNGV. CDR3 sequence reads: CASSIGAGRYNEQFF. Here the CDR3 DNA reads TGTGCCAGCAGCATAGGGGCGGGGAGGTACAATGAGCAGTTCTTC.

This chain links TRBV21-1 with TRBJ1-1. TRBV21-1 is designated a pseudogene. This CDR3 is 15 amino acids long. For the CDR3, the DNA is TGTGCCAGCAGCAAAGAGACCCCCGATGAAGCTGAAGCTTTCTTT. This translates into CASSKETPDEAEAFF.

This clone was observed a handful of times. The J gene is TRBJ2-1, the V gene TRBV29-1; TRBD2 matches at 9 bases. Per germline, CDR1 SQVTM and CDR2 ANQGSEA. The CDR3 has 15 amino acids. J gave up 5 bases and V 4 bases, and 9 bases lay outside the gene matches. The CDR3: CSVAIGTSINNEQFF. CDR3 DNA: TGCAGCGTTGCGATCGGGACTAGCATAAACAATGAGCAGTTCTTC.

The chain employs TRBV28 and TRBJ1-4; D is possibly TRBD1 (6 bases). The CDR3 has 14 residues. Trimming stripped 6 bases from V and 5 bases from J, with 13 bases between. Germline CDR1 reads MDHEN; CDR2 reads SYDVKM. The CDR3 reads CASRTGSLNEKLFF. CDR3 bases: TGTGCCAGCAGGACAGGTTCCTTAAATGAAAAACTGTTTTTT.

The chain combines TRBV2 with TRBJ1-5; TRBD1 is a possible D gene (6 bases). The CDR3 runs to 15 residues. Per germline, CDR1 SNHLY and CDR2 FYNNEI. Trimming left V 2 bases short and J 6 bases short, with 14 bases between. The CDR3 spells CASSEYGGGSQPQHF. In DNA form, the CDR3 reads TGTGCCAGCAGTGAATACGGGGGCGGGAGTCAGCCCCAGCATTTT.

The chain joins TRBV9 to TRBJ2-6, with D uncertain. CDR1 is SGDLS, CDR2 YYNGEE, per germline. This CDR3 is built from 13 residues. The ends were cut back, 0 bases at V and 4 bases at J, with 2 bases in the middle. The CDR3 bases are TGTGCCAGCAGCGTAGTGGGGGCCAACGTCCTGACTTTC. Translating it yields CASSVVGANVLTF.

This chain uses TRBV27 with TRBJ2-3; D uncertain. Looked up from germline, CDR1 is MNHEY and CDR2 is SMNVEV (reference sequence). This CDR3 has 14 amino acids. Trimming left V 2 bases short and J 3 bases short, with 9 bases between. For the CDR3, the DNA is TGTGCCAGCAGTTTAAGGCCCGCAACAGATACGCAGTATTTT. The encoded protein is CASSLRPATDTQYF.

This chain links TRBV9 with TRBJ2-1, with 8 bases matching TRBD2. Per germline, CDR1 SGDLS and CDR2 YYNGEE. The CDR3 contains 15 residues. V gave up 0 bases and J gave up 4 bases; unmatched junction bases: 3. The CDR3 protein is CASSVEGTRYNEQFF. CDR3 sequence (DNA): TGTGCCAGCAGCGTAGAAGGGACTAGGTACAATGAGCAGTTCTTC.

The chain employs TRBV28 and TRBJ1-1; D may be TRBD1 (6 bases). V lost 7 bases and J lost 1, with 13 bases in between. Germline-derived CDR1 and CDR2 are MDHEN and SYDVKM. The CDR3 is 14 amino acids. The CDR3 DNA reads TGTGCCAGCACGGATACAGGGCGGAACACTGAAGCTTTCTTT. Its translation is CASTDTGRNTEAFF.

In this sample, this clone turned up a few times. Other DNA sequences in the sample encode the same CDR3. The chain links TRBV5-1 to TRBJ2-3, with D perhaps TRBD1 (5 bases). Deletions cut 4 bases from V and 2 bases from J, with 17 bases between. Germline V gives CDR1 SGHRS, CDR2 YFSETQ. The CDR3 runs to 16 residues. The CDR3 sequence is CASSTAQGPSTDTQYF. The DNA for the CDR3 is TGCGCCAGCAGCACCGCCCAGGGCCCCTCCACAGATACGCAGTATTTT.

V gene TRBV30 combines with J gene TRBJ2-2; TRBD1 agrees at 8 bases. The germline gives CDR1 GTSNPN, CDR2 SVGIG (reference sequence). CDR3 length: 14 amino acids. J lost 1 base, V lost 6 bases, and 4 bases had no gene match. The CDR3 reads CACPGTGNTGELFF. The CDR3 DNA follows: TGTGCCTGTCCGGGGACAGGGAACACCGGGGAGCTGTTTTTT.

The sample holds one count of this clone. The chain combines TRBV5-1 with TRBJ2-1; D is possibly TRBD1 (5 bases). CDR1 is SGHRS and CDR2 is YFSETQ in the germline V gene. The CDR3 loop spans 17 amino acids. V was clipped by 4 bases and J by 6 bases, with 23 bases between them. CDR3 residues: CASSARQIRSFLNEQFF. The CDR3 DNA follows: TGCGCCAGCAGCGCCAGACAGATACGGTCATTTCTCAATGAGCAGTTCTTC.